This is a list of T cell receptor beta chains from one sample in a study of radiation and T cells in renal cell carcinoma. Profiled with immunoSEQ multiplex PCR; TCRdb holds only in-frame clones, not every one. The table has 65,000 or so clones, approximately 80% seen once; the top ten hold over 5.5%. The source was blood, collected from a patient whose treatment included radiotherapy and nephrectomy. These receptors were collected from a man aged 60-69 years with renal cell carcinoma. The CDR3 runs from the conserved cysteine through the conserved F or W. A D gene is named only where the DNA matches it firmly. Rows may omit the clone size; those that give it use once, few, many or a size class.

TRBV20-1	NA	NA	TRBJ2-5	CSARDLGTQYF	TGCAGTGCTCGGGACTTAGGGACCCAGTACTTC
TRBV6-1	NA	NA	TRBJ2-1	CASSESRGLLNEQFF	TGTGCCAGCAGTGAATCTAGAGGACTCCTCAATGAGCAGTTCTTC
TRBV5-1	NA	TRBD1	TRBJ1-2	CASSLVQGAEGYTF	TGCGCCAGCAGCCTGGTACAGGGGGCGGAAGGCTACACCTTC
TRBV9	NA	NA	TRBJ1-2	CASSVSPDSLYGYTF	TGTGCCAGCAGCGTAAGCCCGGACAGCCTCTATGGCTACACCTTC
TRBV5-1	NA	NA	TRBJ1-3	CASSLRGDGNTIYF	TGCGCCAGCAGCTTGAGAGGGGATGGAAACACCATATATTTT
TRBV5-4	once	NA	TRBJ1-1	CASSPQAGRNTEAFF	TGTGCCAGCAGCCCGCAAGCGGGCAGGAACACTGAAGCTTTCTTT
TRBV27	NA	NA	TRBJ2-3	CASRLSGATDTQYF	TGTGCCAGCAGACTTAGCGGAGCCACAGATACGCAGTATTTT
TRBV29-1	NA	NA	TRBJ1-2	CSVAHRVDYGYTF	TGCAGCGTTGCCCACAGGGTTGACTATGGCTACACCTTC
TRBV2	NA	TRBD1	TRBJ2-7	CASRVEGGQGYEQYF	TGTGCCAGCAGGGTGGAAGGGGGACAGGGTTACGAGCAGTACTTC
TRBV19	NA	NA	TRBJ2-5	CASSPSDWGGETQYF	TGTGCCAGTAGTCCATCGGATTGGGGCGGGGAGACCCAGTACTTC
TRBV5-1	few	NA	TRBJ2-5	CASSLRETQYF	TGCGCCAGCAGCTTGCGAGAGACCCAGTACTTC
TRBV29-1	NA	NA	TRBJ2-5	CSVEDWGQGGLRAQYF	TGCAGCGTTGAAGATTGGGGGCAGGGCGGATTAAGGGCCCAGTACTTC
TRBV7-2	NA	NA	TRBJ2-2	CASSLARSHGELFF	TGTGCCAGCAGCTTAGCTCGCTCGCACGGGGAGCTGTTTTTT
TRBV9	NA	TRBD2	TRBJ2-3	CASSVGGLAGETAQYF	TGTGCCAGCAGCGTAGGGGGACTAGCGGGGGAGACGGCGCAGTATTTT
TRBV14	NA	NA	TRBJ2-7	CASSPEQLWGVGEQYF	TGTGCCAGCAGCCCAGAGCAATTGTGGGGCGTGGGGGAGCAGTACTTC
TRBV7-9	NA	NA	TRBJ1-3	CASTTPRSSSGNTIYF	TGTGCCAGCACCACCCCACGGAGCTCTTCTGGAAACACCATATATTTT
TRBV28	NA	TRBD2	TRBJ2-1	CASSLPGLASNEQFF	TGTGCCAGCAGTCTACCGGGACTAGCTTCCAATGAGCAGTTCTTC
TRBV6-5	NA	TRBD1	TRBJ1-6	CASSRDSFSPLHF	TGTGCCAGCAGTCGGGACAGCTTTTCACCCCTCCACTTT
TRBV5-1	NA	NA	TRBJ2-3	CASSLEGSPRVTDTQYF	TGCGCCAGCAGCTTGGAAGGTAGCCCCCGGGTCACAGATACGCAGTATTTT
TRBV18	NA	TRBD1	TRBJ2-1	CASSLIPAGGNEQFF	TGTGCCAGCTCACTCATTCCGGCAGGGGGCAATGAGCAGTTCTTC
TRBV11-2	NA	NA	TRBJ2-7	CASSFRVLTYEQYF	TGTGCCAGCAGCTTTCGGGTGCTAACCTACGAGCAGTACTTC
TRBV4-1	NA	TRBD1	TRBJ2-3	CASSLQGAPGDTQYF	TGCGCCAGCAGCCTACAGGGGGCGCCGGGAGATACGCAGTATTTT
TRBV7-2	NA	NA	TRBJ1-6	CASSPGSSYNSPLHF	TGTGCCAGCAGCCCTGGGAGCTCCTATAATTCACCCCTCCACTTT